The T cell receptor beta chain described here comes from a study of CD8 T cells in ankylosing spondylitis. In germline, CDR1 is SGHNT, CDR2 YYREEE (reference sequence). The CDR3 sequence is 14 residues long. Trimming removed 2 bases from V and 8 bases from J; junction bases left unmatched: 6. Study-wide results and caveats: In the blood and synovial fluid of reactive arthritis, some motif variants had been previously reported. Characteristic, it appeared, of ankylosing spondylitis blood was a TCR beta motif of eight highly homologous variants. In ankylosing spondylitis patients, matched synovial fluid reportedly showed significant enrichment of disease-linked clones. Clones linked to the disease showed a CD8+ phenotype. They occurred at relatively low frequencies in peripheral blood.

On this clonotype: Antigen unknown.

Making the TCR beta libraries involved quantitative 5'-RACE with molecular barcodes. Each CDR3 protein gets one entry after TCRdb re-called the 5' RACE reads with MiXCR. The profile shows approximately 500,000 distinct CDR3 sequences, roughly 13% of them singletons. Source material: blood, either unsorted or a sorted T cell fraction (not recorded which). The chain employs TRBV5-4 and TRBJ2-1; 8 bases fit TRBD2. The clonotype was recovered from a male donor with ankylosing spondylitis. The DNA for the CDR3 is TGTGCCAGCAGCTTTCGGACTAGCCGCGATGAGCAGTTCTTC. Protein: CASSFRTSRDEQFF.